One T cell receptor beta chain is described in this entry. Its specificity is unknown. One end of the junction varies from germline; a read error may be responsible. This entry belongs to a study of cytomegalovirus exposure and HLA in healthy donors. Regarding the study as a whole: Roughly uniform depth of sequencing across donors was assumed in presence/absence analyses.

Primers included in the PCR were 60 Vbeta and 13 Jbeta primers. Only in-frame clones appear in the TCRdb table, and some are missing; sequencing was by immunoSEQ multiplex PCR. The sample lists about 120,000 clones; roughly 70% were seen once. CDR1 SEHNR and CDR2 FQNEAQ come from the germline V gene (reference sequence). This CDR3 comprises 15 residues. The J gene is TRBJ2-1, the V gene TRBV7-9; 7 bases are shared with TRBD1. The clonotype comes from a middle-aged woman in good health and CMV-seropositive. The sample taken for sequencing was PBMCs. CDR3 sequence (DNA): TGTTCCAGCAGCTCCCCAGGGGGTGGTAACAATGAGCAGTTCTTC. It specifies CSSSSPGGGNNEQFF.